A selection of T cell receptor beta chains follows, all from one sample in a study of PD-1 blockade in classical Hodgkin lymphoma. The assay was immunoSEQ multiplex PCR, and TCRdb's table has in-frame clones only and misses some. The sample contains 110,000 or so clones, about nine tenths of which appear only once. The input for sequencing was peripheral blood mononuclear cells (PBMCs), taken before the fourth cycle of nivolumab. These receptor sequences come from a human donor with classical Hodgkin lymphoma. CDR3s include the opening cysteine and the closing phenylalanine or tryptophan. A D gene is named only where the DNA matches it firmly. The listing skips clone size in some rows; elsewhere it reads once, few, many or a size class.

once	TRBD2	TRBV14	CASSEGLAAGELFF
NA	TRBD1	TRBV18	CASSPGTGAYEKLFF
NA	TRBD1	TRBV28	CASRTLGTGNYGYTF
NA	TRBD1	TRBV7-9	CASSLGPGQGFEKLFF
NA	TRBD1	TRBV6-1	CASSGGAGNQPQHF
NA	NA	TRBV5-6	CASSLGGGSGDAYTF
NA	NA	TRBV4-3	CASSQDLLGNAQYF
once	NA	TRBV2	CASSEVTGGRGNNEQFF
NA	TRBD2	TRBV27	CASSLSPGLAVDEQFF
NA	NA	TRBV19	CASRNIGGPSYNEQFF
few	NA	TRBV15	CATSRAGATNEKLFF
NA	NA	TRBV7-9	CASSLAAGTNTIYF
NA	NA	TRBV5-1	CASSPVRGEQFF
few	NA	TRBV5-4	CASSRLGTDTQYF
NA	NA	TRBV2	CASSETPTNGYTF